Below are 8 T cell receptor beta chains sequenced from a single sample in a study of lymphopenia after photon versus proton radiotherapy. The table came from immunoSEQ multiplex PCR; TCRdb's copy has only in-frame clones and leaves some out. This sample has tens of thousands of clones, with around four fifths found just once. The input for sequencing was peripheral blood, taken from a patient treated with proton-based radiotherapy. These receptors all come from a woman in her 70s with pancreatic cancer.

V is TRBV10-2 and J is TRBJ1-3; possible D gene TRBD1, 6 bases. The V gene lost 0 bases and the J gene lost 2 bases, with 11 bases spanning the gap. Germline loops: CDR1 WSHSY, CDR2 SAAADI. This CDR3 region has 16 residues. The CDR3 reads CASSESRGIAGNTIYF. The DNA for the CDR3 is TGCGCCAGCAGTGAGTCGAGGGGGATTGCTGGAAACACCATATATTTT.

The sample holds one count of this clone. The V gene is TRBV2, the J gene TRBJ1-3; the D gene is possibly TRBD1 (6 bases). CDR3 size: 16 residues. Per the germline V gene, CDR1 is SNHLY and CDR2 is FYNNEI. The ends were cut back, 6 bases at V and 0 bases at J, with 15 bases in the middle. The CDR3 bases are TGTGCCAGCAGAGCCGGGACACTGAGCTCTGGAAACACCATATATTTT. As protein: CASRAGTLSSGNTIYF.

The rearrangement links TRBV6-1 to TRBJ1-1; no definite D call. The CDR3 loop spans 15 amino acids. Between the trimmed V and J ends, which lost 3 bases and 1 base, there was a span of 12 bases. Germline CDR1 reads MNHNS; CDR2 reads SASEGT. The CDR3 sequence is CASSDRATPNTEAFF. In DNA form, the CDR3 reads TGTGCCAGCAGTGATAGGGCCACCCCGAACACTGAAGCTTTCTTT.

The chain couples TRBV19 to TRBJ1-6; tentatively, D is TRBD1 (5 bases). Germline assignment: CDR1 LNHDA and CDR2 SQIVND (reference sequence). The V gene lost 7 bases and the J gene lost 6 bases, with 13 bases spanning the gap. The CDR3 has 14 residues. As DNA, the CDR3 is TGTGCCAGTACCGGGACCGGACTTAATTCACCCCTCCACTTT. This codes for CASTGTGLNSPLHF.

The gene calls are TRBV4-3 and TRBJ2-1; D not resolved. CDR1 is LGHNA and CDR2 is YSLEER in the germline V gene. Trimming took 7 bases from V and 5 from J, leaving 18 bases between them. This CDR3 comprises 15 residues. CDR3 protein: CASTPTRSNHNEQFF. The CDR3 region has the DNA TGCGCCAGCACCCCGACCCGGAGTAACCACAATGAGCAGTTCTTC.

This chain links TRBV19 with TRBJ2-7; 10 bases match TRBD2. Germline V gives CDR1 LNHDA, CDR2 SQIVND (reference sequence). The CDR3 contains 21 residues. V shed 4 bases and J 1 base; nucleotides not matched to a gene: 22. The CDR3 region is CASSRVPTSGIREESSYEQYF. The CDR3 nucleotides are TGTGCCAGTAGTAGAGTACCCACTAGCGGGATACGGGAAGAGAGTTCCTACGAGCAGTACTTC.

The chain has TRBV28 and TRBJ1-1; TRBD1 might be the D (5 bases). CDR1 is MDHEN and CDR2 is SYDVKM in the germline V gene. This CDR3 comprises 17 residues. The V gene lost 10 bases and the J gene lost 2 bases, with 26 bases spanning the gap. The CDR3 coding sequence is TGTGCCACTCCTACCTCCTGGGGGGGTTTAAGAAACACTGAAGCTTTCTTT. The encoded protein is CATPTSWGGLRNTEAFF.

V is TRBV28 and J is TRBJ2-7; no clear D gene. The CDR3 has 12 residues. The V gene's germline CDR1 is MDHEN and CDR2 SYDVKM. Trimming removed 5 bases from V and 3 bases from J, with 8 bases in between. CDR3 residues: CASSPPYYEQYF. The CDR3 region has the DNA TGTGCCAGCAGTCCCCCTTACTACGAGCAGTACTTC.